A selection of T cell receptor beta chains follows, all from one sample in a study of human T cells and chemical hapten exposure. TCRdb analysed the RACE reads with MiXCR anew, one entry per CDR3 protein. The sample has over 85,000 distinct CDR3 sequences; roughly 8.5% are singletons. The source material was whole blood. These receptors came from a female donor in good health. Some clones in this sample may be carry-over from other donors' samples. Each CDR3 is given with its conserved first and last residue. D genes are given only for firm matches. Some rows mark clone size as missing; the rest say once, few, many or name a class of expanded clone.

d_call clone_size j_call v_call cdr3_aa cdr3_nt
. many TRBJ2-5 TRBV2 CASRWTAKETQYF TGTGCCAGCAGATGGACAGCCAAAGAGACCCAGTACTTC
TRBD2 . TRBJ2-1 TRBV12-3/TRBV12-4 CASLGGSGGWNEQFF TGTGCCAGCCTCGGGGGGTCAGGAGGGTGGAATGAGCAGTTCTTC
. . TRBJ2-5 TRBV6-5 CASSLGERNYQETQYF TGTGCCAGCAGTTTGGGGGAGCGGAATTACCAAGAGACCCAGTACTTC
. . TRBJ2-3 TRBV14 CASSRTSLGTQYF TGTGCCAGCAGTCGCACTTCGCTTGGTACGCAGTATTTT
. . TRBJ1-1 TRBV30 CAWNANTEAFF TGTGCCTGGAATGCTAACACTGAAGCTTTCTTT
. many TRBJ2-7 TRBV2 CASSALPYEQYF TGTGCCAGCAGTGCCTTGCCCTACGAGCAGTACTTC
TRBD1 . TRBJ2-5 TRBV5-1 CASSLTPGGASETQYF TGCGCCAGCAGCTTGACCCCAGGGGGCGCTTCGGAGACCCAGTACTTC
TRBD1 many TRBJ2-4 TRBV5-5 CASGDRALNIQYF TGTGCCAGCGGGGACAGGGCTTTGAACATTCAGTACTTC
. few TRBJ2-5 TRBV6-6 CASSYRSLETQYF TGTGCCAGCAGTTATCGATCTCTGGAGACCCAGTACTTC
TRBD2 few TRBJ2-3 TRBV15 CATRTSGREADTQYF TGTGCCACCAGGACTAGCGGGAGAGAGGCAGATACGCAGTATTTT
TRBD1 few TRBJ1-1 TRBV28 CASSPPGQGYTEAFF TGTGCCAGCAGTCCCCCGGGACAGGGATACACTGAAGCTTTCTTT
TRBD1 many TRBJ2-7 TRBV28 CASSGQEDEQYF TGTGCCAGCAGTGGACAGGAGGACGAGCAGTACTTC
. . TRBJ2-7 TRBV11-2 CASSLGFAYEQYF TGTGCCAGCAGCTTGGGATTTGCGTACGAGCAGTACTTC
. few TRBJ1-1 TRBV14 CASSLRGLGAVNTEAFF TGTGCCAGCAGCCTAAGAGGATTGGGAGCCGTCAACACTGAAGCTTTCTTT
TRBD2 . TRBJ2-1 TRBV5-1 CASSFSGLDTNEQFF TGCGCCAGCAGCTTCTCGGGACTAGACACCAATGAGCAGTTCTTC
. . TRBJ2-3 TRBV29-1 CSVDRGADTQYF TGCAGCGTTGACCGGGGTGCAGATACGCAGTATTTT
. . TRBJ2-7 TRBV20-1 CSARKADRYEQYF TGCAGTGCTAGGAAGGCGGACCGCTACGAGCAGTACTTC
TRBD1 few TRBJ2-1 TRBV7-2 CASSLGFRGRDEQFF TGTGCCAGCAGCTTAGGATTCAGGGGGCGGGATGAGCAGTTCTTC
. few TRBJ2-2 TRBV19 CASSIATGTNTGELFF TGTGCCAGTAGTATAGCTACGGGGACGAACACCGGGGAGCTGTTTTTT
TRBD2 few TRBJ2-7 TRBV29-1 CSVLAAGSSYEQYF TGCAGCGTACTAGCGGCGGGGAGCTCCTACGAGCAGTACTTC
TRBD1 few TRBJ2-3 TRBV7-9 CASSRGTGVRDTQYF TGTGCCAGCAGCCGAGGGACAGGGGTAAGGGATACGCAGTATTTT
. few TRBJ1-6 TRBV7-9 CASSRRTAGLGSPLHF TGTGCCAGCAGCCGACGGACAGCAGGTCTTGGGTCACCCCTCCACTTT
. few TRBJ1-1 TRBV12-3/TRBV12-4 CASSKFRGGNTEAFF TGTGCCAGCAGCAAATTCAGGGGCGGGAACACTGAAGCTTTCTTT
. many TRBJ1-1 TRBV5-1 CASSPLSASTEAFF TGCGCCAGCAGCCCCTTGTCGGCCAGCACTGAAGCTTTCTTT
. many TRBJ2-6 TRBV4-3 CASSQDPGGANVLTF TGCGCCAGCAGCCAAGATCCCGGAGGGGCCAACGTCCTGACTTTC
TRBD2 many TRBJ2-7 TRBV4-1 CASSQELAGYYEQYF TGCGCCAGCAGCCAGGAACTAGCGGGATATTACGAGCAGTACTTC
. many TRBJ1-2 TRBV10-3 CAISLLGNSNYGYTF TGTGCCATCAGCCTTTTGGGTAACTCTAACTATGGCTACACCTTC
. many TRBJ2-7 TRBV7-2 CASSLRGDPNYEQYF TGTGCCAGCAGCTTAAGGGGAGACCCGAATTACGAGCAGTACTTC
. many TRBJ2-2 TRBV28 CASSFLTADTGELFF TGTGCCAGCAGTTTCTTGACAGCTGACACCGGGGAGCTGTTTTTT
TRBD1 . TRBJ1-5 TRBV3-1 CASSQGQMVGQPQHF TGTGCCAGCAGCCAGGGACAGATGGTTGGTCAGCCCCAGCATTTT
. . TRBJ1-5 TRBV29-1 CSVGDYSNQPQHF TGCAGCGTGGGGGACTATAGCAATCAGCCCCAGCATTTT
. . TRBJ2-3 TRBV5-4 CASSFSEYTDTQYF TGTGCCAGCAGCTTCAGTGAATACACAGATACGCAGTATTTT
TRBD1 few TRBJ2-5 TRBV11-3 CASSSGTGSVETQYF TGTGCCAGCAGCTCCGGGACAGGGTCCGTAGAGACCCAGTACTTC
. few TRBJ2-7 TRBV25-1 CASSVGREQYF TGTGCCAGCAGTGTCGGCAGGGAGCAGTACTTC
TRBD1 . TRBJ2-4 TRBV24-1 CAPGQGSVKNIQYF TGTGCCCCGGGACAGGGGTCCGTCAAAAACATTCAGTACTTC
. few TRBJ2-7 TRBV6-1 CASSEESTPDEQYF TGTGCCAGCAGTGAAGAATCGACTCCTGATGAGCAGTACTTC
. . TRBJ2-5 TRBV21-1 CASSKEETQYF TGTGCCAGCAGCAAAGAAGAGACCCAGTACTTC
TRBD1 few TRBJ1-4 TRBV20-1 CSGVTGAHEKLFF TGCAGTGGAGTGACAGGGGCGCATGAAAAACTGTTTTTT
TRBD2 . TRBJ2-1 TRBV30 CAWSLASGSYIEQFF TGTGCCTGGAGTCTGGCTAGCGGGAGTTACATTGAGCAGTTCTTC